This entry concerns a single TCR beta chain. What it recognizes is unknown. These data are taken from a study of T-cell memory formation after mild COVID-19. Study-level findings and limits: Specificity for SARS-CoV-2 was not confirmed among the second-wave clones peaking on day 37. CD4+ contracting clones were found mainly in CM and EM, and CD8+ ones in EMRA.

The germline CDR1 and CDR2 sequences are MNHEY and SVGAGI. V was pared by 5 bases and J by 7 bases, with 12 bases of the junction left unmatched. The CDR3 is 16 residues long. TCRdb re-derived calls from the 5' RACE reads in MiXCR, one entry per CDR3 protein. The sample records 350,000 to 400,000 distinct CDR3 sequences, under 25% being singletons. The sequenced sample consisted of PBMCs or a T cell subset sorted from them (not recorded which). The receptor's source is an adult woman who had mild COVID-19 (a few samples of this study predate the infection). Cell type and time point are not known. The J gene is TRBJ2-1, the V gene TRBV6-5; 9 bases fit TRBD2. CDR3 coding DNA: TGTGCCAGCAGTACGCGGGAGGGCCCACGAAGAAATGAGCAGTTCTTC. Amino acids: CASSTREGPRRNEQFF.